These 14 T cell receptor beta chains originate from one sample sequenced in a study of early T cells in non-severe SARS-CoV-2 infection. One entry per CDR3 protein, called by TCRdb with MiXCR from the 5' RACE reads. Of about 56,000 distinct CDR3 sequences in the sample, about 14% are singletons; the top ten hold roughly 4.3%. The source material was whole blood, sampled at baseline. The receptors stem from an adult who was a healthcare worker with PCR-confirmed SARS-CoV-2 infection or an uninfected control (not recorded which).

The V and J genes are TRBV7-3 and TRBJ1-6; D is undetermined. The CDR3 length is 17 residues. Germline CDR1 and CDR2: SGHTA and FQGTGA. The V end lost 0 bases, the J end lost 7 bases, and 16 bases lay between the germline ends. CDR3 coding DNA: TGTGCCAGCAGCTTAACGGAAGCTTATTCCCCGAATTCACCCCTCCACTTT. This sequence encodes CASSLTEAYSPNSPLHF.

This clonotype was recorded at least ten times. The rearrangement links TRBV7-2 to TRBJ2-7; tentative D call: TRBD2 (6 bases). This CDR3 region has 14 residues. Germline V gene data show CDR1 as SGHTA and CDR2 as FQGNSA. The germline V and J ends were trimmed by 1 base and 3 bases, with 10 bases remaining between them. The CDR3 is CASSLEMGGYEQYF. The DNA for the CDR3 is TGTGCCAGCAGCTTAGAAATGGGAGGCTACGAGCAGTACTTC.

The chain is built from TRBV15 and TRBJ1-3; D is unclear. The CDR3 length is 17 residues. Trimming left V 0 bases short and J 1 base short, with 13 bases between. Germline values: CDR1 LNHNV, CDR2 YYDKDF (reference sequence). The CDR3 DNA is TGTGCCACCAGCAGAGATCGCAGTACGAGTTCTGGAAACACCATATATTTT. The encoded protein is CATSRDRSTSSGNTIYF.

This clonotype was counted at least ten times. The V and J genes are TRBV7-3 and TRBJ2-2; 7 nucleotides align to TRBD2. The CDR3 is 16 residues long. J was trimmed by 6 bases and V by 1 base; bases with no gene match: 8. CDR1 is SGHTA and CDR2 is FQGTGA in the germline V gene. CDR3 sequence: CASSLKPPGGAGELFF. The CDR3 nucleotides read TGTGCCAGCAGCTTAAAGCCCCCGGGAGGTGCCGGGGAGCTGTTTTTT.

The chain employs TRBV4-2 and TRBJ2-7; D not certain. In germline, CDR1 is LGHNA, CDR2 YNFKEQ. V was pared by 3 bases and J by 2 bases, with 8 bases between. The CDR3 covers 13 residues. CDR3: CASSHTGTYEQYF. The DNA for the CDR3 is TGTGCCAGCAGCCATACCGGTACCTACGAGCAGTACTTC.

Comment on this clonotype: At one boundary the junction diverges from the germline segment, which might be a read error. The chain links TRBV5-6 to TRBJ2-7, with D unresolved. Germline V gene lookup returns CDR1 SGHDT and CDR2 YYEEEE. The CDR3 runs to 14 residues. CDR3 sequence: CVSSFSLAAYEQYF. CDR3 in DNA: TGTGTCAGCAGCTTCAGTCTGGCGGCCTACGAGCAGTACTTC.

The rearrangement joins TRBV12-3 or TRBV12-4 to TRBJ1-1; no definite D call. This CDR3 contains 12 residues. Trimming left V 5 bases short and J 3 bases short, with 7 bases between. The CDR3 sequence is CASSAGDTEAFF. The CDR3 DNA reads TGTGCCAGCAGTGCAGGAGACACTGAAGCTTTCTTT.

This clonotype was observed many times. The J gene is TRBJ2-1, the V gene TRBV5-1, with 11 positions matching TRBD2. Germline CDR1 is SGHRS and CDR2 is YFSETQ. CDR3 length: 15 amino acids. The V gene end was trimmed by 4 bases and the J gene end by 8 bases; junction bases not matched to a gene: 8. CDR3 region: CASSVAGGLLHEQFF. The CDR3 DNA sequence: TGCGCCAGCAGCGTAGCGGGAGGGCTTCTACATGAGCAGTTCTTC.

This chain joins TRBV29-1 and TRBJ2-1, with TRBD2 matching over 8 bases. CDR3 size: 16 residues. CDR1 is SQVTM and CDR2 is ANQGSEA in the germline V gene. The V segment lost 5 bases and the J segment 0 bases; nucleotides outside the gene matches: 9. This CDR3 reads CSVPAPRGGSYNEQFF. The CDR3 coding sequence is TGCAGCGTTCCCGCCCCCCGGGGGGGCTCCTACAATGAGCAGTTCTTC.

This clonotype was seen only a few times. The chain uses TRBV24-1 and TRBJ1-2; 7 nucleotides line up with TRBD1. The germline gives CDR1 KGHDR, CDR2 SFDVKD. The CDR3 is made up of 14 amino acids. The V segment lost 4 bases and the J segment 7 bases; nucleotides outside the gene matches: 8. This CDR3 is CATSESDRDRGYTF. In DNA form, the CDR3 reads TGTGCCACCAGTGAATCTGACAGGGATCGTGGCTACACCTTC.

This clonotype is medium-sized by share. This sequence joins TRBV30 and TRBJ2-7; 16 nucleotides align to TRBD2. The CDR3 loop spans 17 amino acids. Germline-derived CDR1 and CDR2 are GTSNPN and SVGIG (reference sequence). CDR3 sequence: CAWDPGLAGGRRLEQYF. As DNA, the CDR3 is TGTGCTTGGGATCCGGGACTAGCGGGGGGGCGCCGGCTCGAGCAGTACTTC.

The chain employs TRBV6-6 and TRBJ2-7; D is possibly TRBD2 (6 bases). V was trimmed by 3 bases and J by 2 bases, leaving 14 bases between them. The V gene's germline CDR1 is MNHNY and CDR2 SVGAGI (reference sequence). This CDR3 is 15 amino acids long. The CDR3 sequence is CASSYPGEGTYEQYF. The CDR3 region has the DNA TGTGCCAGCAGTTATCCGGGGGAAGGAACCTACGAGCAGTACTTC.

This clonotype occurred once. The genes are TRBV2 and TRBJ2-1, with 15 nucleotides matching TRBD2. This CDR3 comprises 14 residues. V was clipped by 7 bases and J by 8 bases; unmatched bases: 3. Germline lookup yields CDR1 SNHLY and CDR2 FYNNEI. The CDR3: CASTRTSGRDEQFF. In DNA, the CDR3 is TGTGCCAGCACCCGGACTAGCGGGAGGGATGAGCAGTTCTTC.

This clonotype was recorded at least ten times. The V gene is TRBV10-2, the J gene TRBJ2-6; weak D call: TRBD1 (5 bases). Germline assignment: CDR1 WSHSY and CDR2 SAAADI. CDR3 length: 15 amino acids. V was trimmed by 8 bases and J by 0 bases, leaving 11 bases between them. The CDR3, as DNA: TGCGCCAGCGCGGCAGGGAACTCTGGGGCCAACGTCCTGACTTTC. Residues: CASAAGNSGANVLTF.